The clone carrying this TCR beta chain was seen a single time. Study processing details: Amplification with reference gene primers provided the estimates of nucleated cell counts. The data were produced by immunoSEQ multiplex PCR, yet TCRdb's version contains in-frame clones alone and is incomplete. Clone size and the V and J calls come from that table; the DNA yielded D and trimming. The sample shows 150,000 or so clones, about 83% of them seen only once. Individuals drawn from about 26 US areas were roughly 18 to 89 years old. A PCR-confirmed or clinician-diagnosed COVID-19 case had contacted exposed participants within 2 weeks of entry. This specimen comes from a study of blood T cell repertoires in COVID-19. At the level of the study: Sources were T cells, B-cell-depleted T cells, or PBMCs; the material itself was cDNA or gDNA.

The CDR3 contains 14 residues. Germline V gene data show CDR1 as MNHEY and CDR2 as SVGAGI. V gave up 10 bases and J gave up 2 bases; unmatched junction bases: 10. The specimen was PBMCs or T cells enriched from blood (not recorded which). V gene TRBV6-5 combines with J gene TRBJ2-5; 7 bases agree with TRBD2. This clonotype was obtained from a woman aged 45-60 years who had been exposed to COVID-19. The CDR3 nucleotides are TGTGCCAAAATCCGGGACTACCAGCAAGAGACCCAGTACTTC. Protein: CAKIRDYQQETQYF.